The 25 T cell receptor beta chains below were found in one sample sequenced in a study of blood T cells in healthy people across ages. A second about 6 to 12 cycle PCR used barcoded and J-beta primers. TCRdb itself ran the 5' RACE reads through MiXCR, one entry per CDR3 protein. The sample has approximately 2,000,000 distinct CDR3 sequences, roughly two fifths seen once. What was sequenced was blood. The receptors were gathered from a human donor in good health.

This clonotype was counted once. CDR3 DNA sequence: TGTGCCAGCAGTGATTGGGGAGTCTATGGCTACACCTTC. Protein product: CASSDWGVYGYTF. This chain links TRBV6-1 with TRBJ1-2; D gene unclear. This CDR3 region has 13 residues. Germline assignment: CDR1 MNHNS and CDR2 SASEGT. V shed 3 bases and J shed 4 bases, with 9 bases lying between them.

This rearrangement joins TRBV7-8 to TRBJ2-6; tentative D call: TRBD2 (6 bases). Per the germline V gene, CDR1 is SGHVS and CDR2 is FQNEAQ. This CDR3 contains 16 residues. Trimming cost V 4 bases and J 4 bases, with 14 bases left between them. In DNA, the CDR3 is TGTGCCAGCAGCTCGATGGGGGGAACAGGGGCCAACGTCCTGACTTTC. The encoded protein is CASSSMGGTGANVLTF.

The chain recombines TRBV6-5 with TRBJ1-1; 11 bases fit TRBD1. Per the germline V gene, CDR1 is MNHEY and CDR2 is SVGAGI. V lost 2 bases to trimming and J lost 1 base; unmatched junction nucleotides: 3. CDR3 size: 16 residues. This CDR3 reads CASSYAGQGANTEAFF. The CDR3 nucleotides are TGTGCCAGCAGTTACGCAGGACAGGGGGCGAACACTGAAGCTTTCTTT.

V usage is TRBV12-3 or TRBV12-4 and J usage is TRBJ1-2; D remains ambiguous. Trimming removed 10 bases from V and 6 bases from J, with 9 bases in between. This CDR3 has 10 amino acids. CDR3 loop: CATLEDGYTF. CDR3 coding DNA: TGTGCCACCCTCGAGGATGGCTACACCTTC.

A remark on this clonotype: Germline is not matched at one junction end, which may reflect a read error. The V and J genes are TRBV7-6 and TRBJ2-7, with D hard to call. The CDR3 spans 13 residues. CDR1 and CDR2 (germline): SGHVS, FNYEAQ. The CDR3 reads CVSSLGQSYEQYF. The CDR3 coding sequence is TGTGTCAGCAGCTTAGGGCAATCCTACGAGCAGTACTTC.

This clonotype turned up a few times. The V gene is TRBV5-1, the J gene TRBJ2-4; tentatively, D is TRBD1 (6 bases). The CDR3 loop spans 17 amino acids. V was trimmed by 4 bases and J by 3 bases, leaving 20 bases between them. Germline CDR1 reads SGHRS; CDR2 reads YFSETQ. The CDR3, as DNA: TGCGCCAGCAGCGGGACATCACTCAAGAAGGACAAAAACATTCAGTACTTC. Protein: CASSGTSLKKDKNIQYF. Supplemented by reference TRBV5-1 and TRBJ2-4, the full variable domain reads KAGVTQTPRYLIKTRGQQVTLSCSPISGHRSVSWYQQTPGQGLQFLFEYFSETQRNKGNFPGRFSGRQFSNSRSEMNVSTLELGDSALYLCASSGTSLKKDKNIQYFGAGTRLSVL.

V is TRBV7-2 and J is TRBJ2-3; TRBD2 agrees at 8 bases. Trimming removed 6 bases from V and 8 bases from J; junction bases left unmatched: 7. The CDR3 length is 13 residues. From germline, CDR1 is SGHTA and CDR2 FQGNSA. CDR3 nucleotides: TGTGCCAGCAGACGGGAGGGGTTGAGTACGCAGTATTTT. It codes for CASRREGLSTQYF.

Of note for this clonotype: A junction boundary mismatches the germline segment, possibly from a read error. The rearrangement links TRBV2 to TRBJ2-1; D not resolved. The length of the CDR3 is 15 residues. Germline CDR1 SNHLY, CDR2 FYNNEI. Here the CDR3 DNA reads TGTGCCAGCATACCCCCGGACCGGGCCTACAATGAGCAGTTCTTT. Amino acid sequence: CASIPPDRAYNEQFF.

The chain couples TRBV7-2 to TRBJ2-1; D perhaps matches TRBD1 (5 bases). The germline CDR1 and CDR2 sequences are SGHTA and FQGNSA. The CDR3 consists of 14 residues. The ends were cut back, 2 bases at V and 9 bases at J, with 14 bases in the middle. CDR3 DNA sequence: TGTGCCAGCAGCTTATGGGGCATAGGAGTTGAGCAGTTCTTC. It translates to CASSLWGIGVEQFF.

V and J are TRBV12-3 or TRBV12-4 and TRBJ2-3; D is perhaps TRBD1 or TRBD2 (5 bases each). This CDR3 has 14 amino acids. V was trimmed by 5 bases and J by 4 bases, leaving 13 bases between them. The CDR3 coding sequence is TGTGCCAGCAGTCGGGACGGTAAAGCAGATACGCAGTATTTT. It codes for CASSRDGKADTQYF.

Comments on this clonotype: At one boundary the junction diverges from the germline segment, which might be a read error. The V call is TRBV2, the J call TRBJ1-4; D is possibly TRBD1 (6 bases). The CDR3 is 13 residues long. From germline, CDR1 is SNHLY and CDR2 FYNNEI. Here the CDR3 DNA reads TGTGCCAGCGGTGGGGACATTAATGAAAAACGGTTTTTT. This codes for CASGGDINEKRFF. The complete variable domain, with remaining parts taken from reference TRBV2 and TRBJ1-4, reads EPEVTQTPSHQVTQMGQEVILRCVPISNHLYFYWYRQILGQKVEFLVSFYNNEISEKSEIFDDQFSVERPDGSNFTLKIRSTKLEDSAMYFCASGGDINEKRFFGSGTQLSVL.

The gene calls are TRBV27 and TRBJ1-1; possible D gene TRBD1, 5 bases. V was cut by 2 bases and J by 4 bases, with 14 bases left in between. Germline CDR1 and CDR2: MNHEY and SMNVEV (reference sequence). The CDR3 extends over 15 amino acids. CDR3 amino acids: CASSLISLGGTEAFF. CDR3 nucleotides: TGTGCCAGCAGTTTAATAAGCCTTGGGGGCACTGAAGCTTTCTTT.

The gene calls are TRBV25-1 and TRBJ2-1; 10 bases match TRBD2. Unmatched junction bases numbered 14, after V lost 2 bases and J lost 4 bases. The CDR3 has 19 residues. Germline-derived CDR1 and CDR2 are MGHDK and SYGVNS. The CDR3 is CASSESLSELAGPYNEQFF. The CDR3 nucleotides read TGTGCCAGCAGTGAAAGTTTATCTGAACTAGCGGGACCGTACAATGAGCAGTTCTTC.

Details on this clonotype: The junction differs from germline at one of its ends, possibly a read error. The chain joins TRBV2 to TRBJ1-2, with unresolved D. Germline V lookup: CDR1 SNHLY, CDR2 FYNNEI. This CDR3 has 13 residues. The CDR3 DNA sequence: TGTGCCAACAGTGTTGAACACCCCTATGGCTACACCTTC. Encoded protein: CANSVEHPYGYTF.

The chain has TRBV6-2 or TRBV6-3 and TRBJ2-5; TRBD1 aligns across 11 bases. The CDR3 sequence is 15 residues long. CDR1 is MNHEY, CDR2 SVGEGT, per germline. V was pared by 7 bases and J by 7 bases, with 11 bases of the junction left unmatched. The CDR3 loop is CASILRDRGTGTQYF. CDR3 sequence (DNA): TGTGCCAGCATTCTCCGGGACAGGGGGACGGGGACCCAGTACTTC.

A few counts support this clonotype. This sequence joins TRBV12-3 or TRBV12-4 and TRBJ2-7, with 7 positions matching TRBD2. The J call may be incorrect, as the DNA end agrees better with TRBJ2-5. The CDR3 runs 13 residues. The CDR3 DNA reads as TGTGCCAGCAGCCGGGGGAGGGCCGGGACCCAGTACTTC. Protein: CASSRGRAGTQYF.

The chain is built from TRBV25-1 and TRBJ2-1; D is ambiguous. Germline CDR1 MGHDK, CDR2 SYGVNS. The CDR3 spans 13 residues. The germline V and J ends were trimmed by 9 bases and 1 base, with 10 bases remaining between them. CDR3 in DNA: TGTGCCAGTTTAGCCTCTTCCTACAATGAGCAGTTCTTC. Translated: CASLASSYNEQFF.

This clonotype was recorded only once. The V gene is TRBV29-1, the J gene TRBJ2-7; 11 positions match TRBD2. Germline CDR1 and CDR2: SQVTM and ANQGSEA. Germline trimming cut 1 base from V and 3 bases from J; bases unmatched to any gene: 5. CDR3 length equals 15 residues. This CDR3 is CSVEGLAGGHYEQYF. CDR3 DNA sequence: TGCAGCGTTGAAGGGCTAGCGGGGGGCCACTACGAGCAGTACTTC.

In its sample, this clonotype was seen once. The J gene is TRBJ1-2, the V gene TRBV7-9, with 8 bases identical to TRBD1. The V and J ends lost 5 bases and 6 bases, in that order; junction bases with no gene match: 11. The CDR3 contains 15 residues. The germline CDR1 and CDR2 sequences are SEHNR and FQNEAQ (reference sequence). As DNA, the CDR3 is TGTGCCAGCAGCCCCGTGCAGGGGGCATTCCATGGCTACACCTTC. This sequence encodes CASSPVQGAFHGYTF. The whole variable domain, filled in from reference TRBV7-9 and TRBJ1-2, reads DTGVSQNPRHKITKRGQNVTFRCDPISEHNRLYWYRQTLGQGPEFLTYFQNEAQLEKSRLLSDRFSAERPKGSFSTLEIQRTEQGDSAMYLCASSPVQGAFHGYTFGSGTRLTVV.

V gene TRBV29-1 combines with J gene TRBJ1-1; 7 nucleotides match TRBD1. With 7 bases clipped from V and 3 bases from J, the junction kept 2 bases outside the gene matches. Germline-derived CDR1 and CDR2 are SQVTM and ANQGSEA. CDR3 size: 11 residues. The CDR3 is CSGGTDTEAFF. CDR3 nucleotide sequence: TGCAGCGGAGGGACAGACACTGAAGCTTTCTTT.

The V and J genes are TRBV5-1 and TRBJ2-1; TRBD1 might be the D (6 bases). CDR3 size: 15 residues. V was pared by 1 base and J by 5 bases, with 13 bases between. Germline assignment: CDR1 SGHRS and CDR2 YFSETQ. The CDR3 loop is CASSLTGQSHNEQFF. Written as DNA, the CDR3 is TGCGCCAGCAGCTTGACAGGACAGAGCCACAATGAGCAGTTCTTC.

This clonotype came up a few times. The chain carries TRBV5-6 and TRBJ2-5; 12 bases map to TRBD2. After removal of 3 bases from V and 0 bases from J, the junction contained 9 bases not matched to a gene. CDR1 is SGHDT, CDR2 YYEEEE, per germline. The CDR3 loop spans 18 amino acids. The DNA for the CDR3 is TGTGCCAGCAGCTCCCGACTAGCGGGGGTCCCGTACCAAGAGACCCAGTACTTC. Its protein is CASSSRLAGVPYQETQYF.

This clonotype was counted a few times. The CDR3 here is CSVEPPTEAFF. The DNA of the CDR3 is TGCAGCGTTGAACCACCAACTGAAGCTTTCTTT. This rearrangement joins TRBV29-1 to TRBJ1-1; the D is unclear. Deletions cut 2 bases from V and 5 bases from J, with 6 bases between. CDR3 length: 11 residues. Per the germline V gene, CDR1 is SQVTM and CDR2 is ANQGSEA.

V and J are TRBV28 and TRBJ2-5, with 11 bases matching TRBD2. The CDR3 covers 17 residues. Germline V gives CDR1 MDHEN, CDR2 SYDVKM. The junction had 7 bases not matched to a gene; V was cut back by 2 bases and J by 2 bases. The CDR3 DNA reads as TGTGCCAGCAGTTTAAAAGGGACTAGCGGAGGACAAGAGACCCAGTACTTC. Amino acid sequence: CASSLKGTSGGQETQYF. Supplemented by reference TRBV28 and TRBJ2-5, the full variable domain reads DVKVTQSSRYLVKRTGEKVFLECVQDMDHENMFWYRQDPGLGLRLIYFSYDVKMKEKGDIPEGYSVSREKKERFSLILESASTNQTSMYLCASSLKGTSGGQETQYFGPGTRLLVL.

The chain carries TRBV12-3 or TRBV12-4 and TRBJ2-5; D is perhaps TRBD2 (5 bases). Trimming shortened V by 3 bases and J by 7 bases, and 12 bases separated the two germline ends. This CDR3 is 13 amino acids long. DNA for the CDR3: TGTGCCAGCAGTTTTACCACTCGGGGGACCCAGTACTTC. It translates to CASSFTTRGTQYF.